The 14 T cell receptor beta chains reported below all come from one sample, sequenced in a study of a mutant IDH1 vaccine in newly diagnosed glioma. Clones were read by immunoSEQ multiplex PCR, and TCRdb kept only the in-frame ones, dropping some. The sample records 50,000 to 70,000 clones, around 80% being singletons. The time point: week 23, last vaccination. The study gave 300 ug of mutant IDH1 20-mer peptide per vaccine dose, with topical imiquimod. Antigen specificity for these receptors is unknown. The sample here was PBMCs, taken from a glioma patient whose treatment included an IDH1 peptide vaccine. These receptors came from a woman aged 40 to 55 with glioma. Some clones in this sample may be carry-over from other donors' samples.

Only one count was recorded for this clone. This chain connects TRBV5-1 to TRBJ1-6; 8 nucleotides line up with TRBD1. CDR3 length equals 16 residues. CDR1 SGHRS and CDR2 YFSETQ come from the germline V gene. V lost 4 bases, J lost 7 bases, and 10 bases stayed unmatched. CDR3 loop: CASSVTGGVANSPLHF. The CDR3 bases are TGCGCCAGCAGCGTTACAGGGGGAGTAGCGAATTCACCCCTCCACTTT. The whole variable domain, filled in from reference TRBV5-1 and TRBJ1-6, reads KAGVTQTPRYLIKTRGQQVTLSCSPISGHRSVSWYQQTPGQGLQFLFEYFSETQRNKGNFPGRFSGRQFSNSRSEMNVSTLELGDSALYLCASSVTGGVANSPLHFGNGTRLTVT.

This chain uses TRBV5-6 with TRBJ2-3, with 7 bases fitting TRBD2. Per germline, CDR1 SGHDT and CDR2 YYEEEE. The J segment lost 1 base and the V segment lost 2 bases, leaving 1 base of the junction unmatched. The CDR3 consists of 14 residues. CDR3 nucleotides: TGTGCCAGCAGCTTTCGGGGGGGCACAGATACGCAGTATTTT. Its protein is CASSFRGGTDTQYF.

The rearrangement uses TRBV10-3 and TRBJ2-2; the match to TRBD2 covers 8 bases. V shed 10 bases and J 3 bases; nucleotides not matched to a gene: 10. Germline V gene sequence: CDR1 ENHRY, CDR2 SYGVKD. The CDR3 sequence is 15 residues long. The CDR3 loop is CATGLAARDTGELFF. CDR3 in DNA: TGTGCCACCGGACTAGCCGCGCGGGACACCGGGGAGCTGTTTTTT.

The chain combines TRBV6-6 with TRBJ1-1, with TRBD1 as a possible D gene (6 bases). This CDR3 has 12 amino acids. V was shortened by 0 bases and J by 10 bases, with 9 bases between the two germline ends. The germline gives CDR1 MNHNY, CDR2 SVGAGI (reference sequence). In DNA form, the CDR3 reads TGTGCCAGCAGTTACTCGGACAGTGGAGCTTTCTTT. Its protein is CASSYSDSGAFF.

This clone was seen just once. The rearrangement joins TRBV6-5 to TRBJ1-2; perhaps TRBD1 as D (6 bases). The CDR3 loop spans 13 amino acids. Germline CDR1 reads MNHEY; CDR2 reads SVGAGI. Trimming stripped 5 bases from V and 4 bases from J, with 11 bases between. The CDR3 protein is CASSRGGIYGYTF. The CDR3 coding sequence is TGTGCCAGCAGTCGAGGGGGTATCTATGGCTACACCTTC.

The V gene is TRBV4-2, the J gene TRBJ2-5, with TRBD2 matching 12 bases. Germline loops: CDR1 LGHNA, CDR2 YNFKEQ. The CDR3 sequence is 16 residues long. With V trimmed by 3 bases and J by 5 bases, 7 bases remained unmatched. The DNA for the CDR3 is TGTGCCAGCAGCCAGCTAGCGGGGGGGCTGGTGGAGACCCAGTACTTC. Encoded protein: CASSQLAGGLVETQYF.

This chain connects TRBV10-3 to TRBJ2-2, with D maybe TRBD1 (5 bases). With 10 bases removed from V and 2 bases from J, the gap between germline ends came to 14 bases. This CDR3 contains 14 residues. The germline gives CDR1 ENHRY, CDR2 SYGVKD. The CDR3 DNA reads TGTGCCACCGGACATGGGGCCAACACCGGGGAGCTGTTTTTT. This codes for CATGHGANTGELFF.

The V call is TRBV6-6, the J call TRBJ2-7, with no clear D. The CDR3 loop spans 13 amino acids. Germline lookup yields CDR1 MNHNY and CDR2 SVGAGI (reference sequence). V was pared by 6 bases and J by 3 bases, with 12 bases between. The CDR3 DNA is TGTGCCAGCAGCGCAGGCCTCGACTACGAGCAGTACTTC. It yields the protein CASSAGLDYEQYF.

This clone was observed a few times. V and J are TRBV7-9 and TRBJ1-1; the D is unclear. With 2 bases removed from V and 1 base from J, the gap between germline ends came to 17 bases. Germline CDR1 reads SEHNR; CDR2 reads FQNEAQ (reference sequence). This CDR3 is 17 amino acids long. CDR3 nucleotides: TGTGCCAGCAGCTTATTGGCCCCCGGGCCAGGGAACACTGAAGCTTTCTTT. It specifies CASSLLAPGPGNTEAFF.

The V call is TRBV6-1, the J call TRBJ1-1, with D hard to call. This CDR3 has 14 residues. Germline V gives CDR1 MNHNS, CDR2 SASEGT. The V end was cut by 9 bases, the J end by 7 bases, with 21 bases between. The CDR3 DNA reads as TGTGCCAGTTCTGGTCTACGCCGGACCATTGAAGCTTTCTTT. Its protein is CASSGLRRTIEAFF.

The V and J genes are TRBV10-3 and TRBJ1-3; a weak D match, TRBD1 (5 bases). The CDR3 consists of 12 residues. Per germline, CDR1 ENHRY and CDR2 SYGVKD. Trimming pared 8 bases from V and 2 bases from J, leaving 7 bases between. The CDR3 region is CAIGTTGNTIYF. The CDR3 bases are TGTGCCATCGGGACTACTGGAAACACCATATATTTT.

The V gene is TRBV5-1, the J gene TRBJ2-2, with D uncertain. V lost 0 bases to trimming and J lost 1 base, with 7 bases between them. The CDR3 covers 15 residues. Germline loops: CDR1 SGHRS, CDR2 YFSETQ. CDR3 loop: CASSLEWGNTGELFF. CDR3 DNA: TGCGCCAGCAGCTTGGAATGGGGGAACACCGGGGAGCTGTTTTTT.

This clone has only one observation. The chain recombines TRBV4-1 with TRBJ1-1; D may be TRBD1 (6 bases). With 1 base removed from V and 10 bases from J, the gap between germline ends came to 19 bases. CDR3 length: 15 amino acids. Per germline, CDR1 MGHRA and CDR2 YSYEKL. The CDR3 region is CASSQVSGTPQGAFF. The CDR3 DNA follows: TGCGCCAGCAGCCAAGTATCCGGGACACCTCAGGGAGCTTTCTTT.

The genes are TRBV19 and TRBJ1-2; no firm D call. Germline values: CDR1 LNHDA, CDR2 SQIVND (reference sequence). The V end lost 5 bases, the J end lost 3 bases, and 10 bases lay between the germline ends. The CDR3 is made up of 13 amino acids. DNA for the CDR3: TGTGCCAGTAGTTACCCAGATTACTATGGCTACACCTTC. Translated: CASSYPDYYGYTF.